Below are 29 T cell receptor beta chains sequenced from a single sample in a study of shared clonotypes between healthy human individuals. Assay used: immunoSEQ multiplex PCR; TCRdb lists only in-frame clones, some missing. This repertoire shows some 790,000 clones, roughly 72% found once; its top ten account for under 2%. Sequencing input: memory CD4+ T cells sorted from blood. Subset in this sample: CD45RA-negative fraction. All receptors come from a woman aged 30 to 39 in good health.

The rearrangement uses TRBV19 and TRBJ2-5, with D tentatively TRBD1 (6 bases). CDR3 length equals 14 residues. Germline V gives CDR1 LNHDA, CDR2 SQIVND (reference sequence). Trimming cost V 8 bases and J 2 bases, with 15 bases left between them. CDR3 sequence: CASGPGHPQETQYF. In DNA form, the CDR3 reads TGTGCCAGTGGACCGGGACATCCGCAAGAGACCCAGTACTTC.

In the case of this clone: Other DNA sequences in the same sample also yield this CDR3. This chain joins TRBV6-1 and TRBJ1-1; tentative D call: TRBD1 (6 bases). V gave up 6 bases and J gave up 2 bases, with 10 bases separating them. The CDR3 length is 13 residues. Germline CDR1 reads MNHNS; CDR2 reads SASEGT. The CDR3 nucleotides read TGTGCCAGCAGCCCCAGGGGAAACACTGAAGCTTTCTTT. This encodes CASSPRGNTEAFF.

CDR3 sequence reads: CASSLLTVVNTGELFF. The CDR3 DNA sequence: TGTGCCAGCTCACTCCTTACGGTCGTGAACACCGGGGAGCTGTTTTTT. The chain recombines TRBV18 with TRBJ2-2; no clear D gene. V lost 4 bases, J lost 1 base, and 13 bases lay in between. The CDR3 runs 16 residues. Per the germline V gene, CDR1 is KGHSH and CDR2 is LQKENI.

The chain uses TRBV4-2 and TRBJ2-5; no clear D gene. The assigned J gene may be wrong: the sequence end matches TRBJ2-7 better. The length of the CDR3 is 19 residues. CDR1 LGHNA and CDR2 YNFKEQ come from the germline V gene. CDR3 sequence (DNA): TGTGCCAGCAGCGTAGCCGTAAAAAGCATGGACCCTAGAGGCTACGAGCAGTACTTC. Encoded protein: CASSVAVKSMDPRGYEQYF.

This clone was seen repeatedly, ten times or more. The CDR3 DNA follows: TGTGCCAGCAGAGAACGGAATGAGCAGTTCTTC. Residues: CASRERNEQFF. V usage is TRBV7-9 and J usage is TRBJ2-1, with D hard to call. CDR1 SEHNR and CDR2 FQNEAQ come from the germline V gene (reference sequence). Trimming took 6 bases from V and 7 from J, leaving 7 bases between them. This CDR3 spans 11 amino acids.

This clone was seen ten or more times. Here the CDR3 reads CASNLWGPGTEAFF. The CDR3 DNA reads TGTGCCAGCAATCTATGGGGCCCAGGCACTGAAGCTTTCTTT. This chain links TRBV27 with TRBJ1-1; possible D gene TRBD1, 5 bases. The ends were cut back, 7 bases at V and 4 bases at J, with 16 bases in the middle. The CDR3 length is 14 residues. Germline assignment: CDR1 MNHEY and CDR2 SMNVEV (reference sequence).

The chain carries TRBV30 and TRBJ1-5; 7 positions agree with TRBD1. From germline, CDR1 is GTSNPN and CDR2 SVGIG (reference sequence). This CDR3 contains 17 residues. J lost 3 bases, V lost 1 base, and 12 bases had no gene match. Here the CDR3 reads CAWSDTGVGRDNQPQHF. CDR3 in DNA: TGTGCCTGGAGTGATACAGGGGTTGGACGCGACAATCAGCCCCAGCATTTT.

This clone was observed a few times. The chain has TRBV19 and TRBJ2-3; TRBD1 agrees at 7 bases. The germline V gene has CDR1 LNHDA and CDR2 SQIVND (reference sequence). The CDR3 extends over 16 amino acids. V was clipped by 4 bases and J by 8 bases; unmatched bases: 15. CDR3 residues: CASSRATGTRSGTQYF. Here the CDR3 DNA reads TGTGCCAGTAGTAGGGCGACAGGGACCCGTTCGGGTACGCAGTATTTT.

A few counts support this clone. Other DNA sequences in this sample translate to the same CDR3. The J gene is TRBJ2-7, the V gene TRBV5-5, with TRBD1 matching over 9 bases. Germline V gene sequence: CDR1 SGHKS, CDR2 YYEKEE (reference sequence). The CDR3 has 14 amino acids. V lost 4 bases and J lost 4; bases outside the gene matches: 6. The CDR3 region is CASSPRDREYEQYF. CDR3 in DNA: TGTGCCAGCAGCCCTCGGGACAGGGAATACGAGCAGTACTTC. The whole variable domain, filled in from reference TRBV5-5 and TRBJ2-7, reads DAGVTQSPTHLIKTRGQQVTLRCSPISGHKSVSWYQQVLGQGPQFIFQYYEKEERGRGNFPDRFSARQFPNYSSELNVNALLLGDSALYLCASSPRDREYEQYFGPGTRLTVT.

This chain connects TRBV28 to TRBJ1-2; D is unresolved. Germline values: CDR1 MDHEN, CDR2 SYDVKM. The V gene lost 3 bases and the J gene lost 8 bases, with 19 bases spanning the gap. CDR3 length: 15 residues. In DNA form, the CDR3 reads TGTGCCAGCAGTTTTTTTTCCTCAAGCAAGTGGGGCTACACCTTC. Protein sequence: CASSFFSSSKWGYTF.

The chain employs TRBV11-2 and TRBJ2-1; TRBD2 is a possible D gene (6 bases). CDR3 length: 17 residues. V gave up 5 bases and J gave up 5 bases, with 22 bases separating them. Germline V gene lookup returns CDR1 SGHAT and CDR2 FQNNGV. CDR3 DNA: TGTGCCAGCAGCCAAGGGACGGGAGCATCCCCTAACAATGAGCAGTTCTTC. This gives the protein CASSQGTGASPNNEQFF.

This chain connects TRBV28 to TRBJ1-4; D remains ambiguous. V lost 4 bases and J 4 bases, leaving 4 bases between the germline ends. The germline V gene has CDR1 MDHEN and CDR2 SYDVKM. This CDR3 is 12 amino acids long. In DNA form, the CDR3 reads TGTGCCAGCAGTTCGCATAATGAAAAACTGTTTTTT. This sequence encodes CASSSHNEKLFF.

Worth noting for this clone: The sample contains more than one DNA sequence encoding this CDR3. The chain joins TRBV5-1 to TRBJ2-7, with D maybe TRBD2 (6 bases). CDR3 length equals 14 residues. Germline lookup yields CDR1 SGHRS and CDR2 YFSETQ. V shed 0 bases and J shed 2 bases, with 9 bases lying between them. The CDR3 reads CASSLGLATYEQYF. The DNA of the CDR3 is TGCGCCAGCAGCTTGGGTCTAGCGACCTACGAGCAGTACTTC.

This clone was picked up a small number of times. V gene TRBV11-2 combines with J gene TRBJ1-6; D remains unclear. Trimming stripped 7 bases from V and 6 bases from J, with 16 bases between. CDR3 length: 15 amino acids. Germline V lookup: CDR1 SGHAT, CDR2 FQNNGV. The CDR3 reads CASIHGGGSNSPLHF. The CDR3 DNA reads TGTGCCAGCATCCACGGCGGAGGATCTAATTCACCCCTCCACTTT.

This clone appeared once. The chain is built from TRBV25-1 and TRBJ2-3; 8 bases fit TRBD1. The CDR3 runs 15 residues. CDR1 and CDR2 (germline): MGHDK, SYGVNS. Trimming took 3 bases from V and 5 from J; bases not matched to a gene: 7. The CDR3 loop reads CASSDRGQGRDTQYF. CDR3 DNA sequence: TGTGCCAGCAGTGACCGAGGACAGGGTAGAGATACGCAGTATTTT.

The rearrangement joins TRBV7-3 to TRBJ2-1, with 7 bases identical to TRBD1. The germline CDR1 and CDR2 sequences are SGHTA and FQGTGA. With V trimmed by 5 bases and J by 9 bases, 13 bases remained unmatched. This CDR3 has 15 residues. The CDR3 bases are TGTGCCAGCAGCCGCCAACAGGGGAGAGAAGGTGAGCAGTTCTTC. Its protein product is CASSRQQGREGEQFF.

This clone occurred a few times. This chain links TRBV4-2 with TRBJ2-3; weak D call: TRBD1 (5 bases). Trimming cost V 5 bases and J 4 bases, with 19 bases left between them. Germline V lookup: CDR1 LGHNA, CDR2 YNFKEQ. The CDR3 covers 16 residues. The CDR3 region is CASSSTGGSGPDTQYF. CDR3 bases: TGTGCCAGCAGCTCAACGGGTGGATCAGGGCCAGATACGCAGTATTTT.

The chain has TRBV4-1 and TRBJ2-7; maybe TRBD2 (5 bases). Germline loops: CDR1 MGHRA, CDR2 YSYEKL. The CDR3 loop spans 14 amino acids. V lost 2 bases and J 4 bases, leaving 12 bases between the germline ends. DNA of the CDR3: TGCGCCAGCAGCCAATCAGGACTTGATTACGAGCAGTACTTC. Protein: CASSQSGLDYEQYF.

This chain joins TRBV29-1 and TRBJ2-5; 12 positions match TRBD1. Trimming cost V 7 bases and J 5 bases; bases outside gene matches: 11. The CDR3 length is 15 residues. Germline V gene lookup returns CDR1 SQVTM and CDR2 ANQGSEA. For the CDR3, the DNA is TGCAGCGCCCGGACCGGGACAGGGGGCGAGGAGACCCAGTACTTC. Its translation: CSARTGTGGEETQYF.

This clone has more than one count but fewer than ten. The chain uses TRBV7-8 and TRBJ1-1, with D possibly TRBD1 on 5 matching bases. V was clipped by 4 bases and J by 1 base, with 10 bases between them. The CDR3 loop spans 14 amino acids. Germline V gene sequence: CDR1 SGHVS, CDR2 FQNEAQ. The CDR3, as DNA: TGTGCCAGCAGCTCGGTTACAGGGAACACTGAAGCTTTCTTT. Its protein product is CASSSVTGNTEAFF.

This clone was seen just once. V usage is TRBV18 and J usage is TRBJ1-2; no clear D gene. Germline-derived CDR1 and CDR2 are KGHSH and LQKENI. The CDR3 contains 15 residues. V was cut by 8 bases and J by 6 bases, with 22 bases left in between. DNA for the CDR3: TGTGCCAGCCTCCCATCGGCACCAACAATTGATGGCTACACCTTC. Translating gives CASLPSAPTIDGYTF.

Here the CDR3 DNA reads TGTGCCAGTAGTAGGCAGACTAACACTGAAGCTTTCTTT. This gives the protein CASSRQTNTEAFF. The V and J genes are TRBV19 and TRBJ1-1, with no clear D. V dropped 4 bases and J dropped 2 bases, with 8 bases sitting between them. The CDR3 totals 13 residues. Germline V gene lookup returns CDR1 LNHDA and CDR2 SQIVND (reference sequence).

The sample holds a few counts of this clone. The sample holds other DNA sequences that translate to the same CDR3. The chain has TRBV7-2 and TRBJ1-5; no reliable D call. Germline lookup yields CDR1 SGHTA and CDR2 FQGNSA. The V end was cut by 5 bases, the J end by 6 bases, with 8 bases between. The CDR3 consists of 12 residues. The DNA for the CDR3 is TGTGCCAGCAGCCTTCGCGGTCAGCCCCAGCATTTT. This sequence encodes CASSLRGQPQHF.

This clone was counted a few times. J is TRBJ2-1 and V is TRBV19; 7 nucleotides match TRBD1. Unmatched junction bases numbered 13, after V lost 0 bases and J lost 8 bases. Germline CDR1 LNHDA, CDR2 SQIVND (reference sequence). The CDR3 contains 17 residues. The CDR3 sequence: CASSIDGRRQGTYEQFF. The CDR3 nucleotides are TGTGCCAGTAGTATAGACGGTAGGAGACAGGGTACCTATGAGCAGTTCTTC.

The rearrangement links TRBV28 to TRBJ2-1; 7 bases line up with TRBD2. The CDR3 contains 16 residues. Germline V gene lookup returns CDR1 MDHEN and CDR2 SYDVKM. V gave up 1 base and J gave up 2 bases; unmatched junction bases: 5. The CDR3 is CASSLFSGLAYNEQFF. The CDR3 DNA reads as TGTGCCAGCAGTTTATTTAGCGGGCTCGCCTACAATGAGCAGTTCTTC.

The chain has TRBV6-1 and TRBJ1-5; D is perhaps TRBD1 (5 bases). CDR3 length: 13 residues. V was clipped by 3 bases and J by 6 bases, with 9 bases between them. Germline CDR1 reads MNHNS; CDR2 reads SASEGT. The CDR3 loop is CASSESGRQPQHF. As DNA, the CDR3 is TGTGCCAGCAGTGAGTCGGGGCGTCAGCCCCAGCATTTT.

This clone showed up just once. CDR3 loop: CASSQETSGSRQYF. The DNA for the CDR3 is TGTGCCAGCAGCCAAGAAACTAGCGGGAGCCGCCAGTACTTC. The chain links TRBV9 to TRBJ2-5; TRBD2 matches at 11 bases. The ends lost 4 bases at V and 10 bases at J; junction bases unmatched: 9. The CDR3 is 14 residues long. CDR1 is SGDLS and CDR2 is YYNGEE in the germline V gene.

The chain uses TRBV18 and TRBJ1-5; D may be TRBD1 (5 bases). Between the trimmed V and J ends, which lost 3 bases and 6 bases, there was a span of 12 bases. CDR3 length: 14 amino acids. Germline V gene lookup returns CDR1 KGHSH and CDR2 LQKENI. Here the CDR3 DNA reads TGTGCCAGCTCACCCTCCAGTGGGACTCAGCCCCAGCATTTT. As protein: CASSPSSGTQPQHF.

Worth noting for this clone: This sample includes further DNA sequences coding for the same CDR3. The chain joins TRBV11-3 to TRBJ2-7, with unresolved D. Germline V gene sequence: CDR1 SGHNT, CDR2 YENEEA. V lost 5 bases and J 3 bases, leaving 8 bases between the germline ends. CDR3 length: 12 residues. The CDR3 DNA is TGTGCCAGCAGCCTCGACGGCTACGAGCAGTACTTC. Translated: CASSLDGYEQYF. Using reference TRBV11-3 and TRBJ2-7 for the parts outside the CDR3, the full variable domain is EAGVVQSPRYKIIEKKQPVAFWCNPISGHNTLYWYLQNLGQGPELLIRYENEEAVDDSQLPKDRFSAERLKGVDSTLKIQPAELGDSAVYLCASSLDGYEQYFGPGTRLTVT.